The clone carrying this TCR beta chain was seen a single time. Its antigen is unknown. The data belong to a study of OX40 agonist ivuxolimab in advanced cancers. Study-wide findings and caveats: Within 6 weeks, CD4+ and CD8+ blood T cells expanded clonally at 0.1 to 3.0 mg/kg.

The CDR3 consists of 17 residues. Germline CDR1 reads SGHTA; CDR2 reads FQGNSA. Trimming shortened V by 1 base and J by 1 base, and 14 bases separated the two germline ends. Assay: immunoSEQ multiplex PCR; the TCRdb copy retains only in-frame clones and omits some. The data show around 60,000 clones, roughly 87% seen once. This sequence was found in an adult with an advanced solid tumor such as melanoma, head and neck, liver or kidney cancer. The starting material was CD4+ or CD8+ T cells sorted from blood, obtained in a trial of the OX40 agonist ivuxolimab. The chain joins TRBV7-2 to TRBJ2-4; the D is unclear. CDR3 in amino acids: CASSLDFVSAAKNIQYF. For the CDR3, the DNA is TGTGCCAGCAGCTTAGATTTTGTGTCAGCGGCCAAAAACATTCAGTACTTC.